The 21 T cell receptor beta chains below all came from one sample that was sequenced in a study of post-analysis software for immune sequencing data. The study, taken as a whole, reports: TRBV5-6, TRBV5-1 and TRBV20-1 belonged to a set of a handful of TRBV segments that were more frequent in patients than controls.

These receptors have no identified antigens. cDNA libraries of TCR beta carried unique molecular identifiers. TCRdb recomputed calls from the PCR reads with MiXCR, one row per CDR3 protein. In the table there are approximately 260,000 distinct CDR3 sequences, 35% to 45% of which are singletons. Sequences were obtained from blood. The receptors stem from a girl aged 5-17 years with multiple sclerosis.

This clonotype occurred a few times. V usage is TRBV5-1 and J usage is TRBJ2-7; TRBD1 matches 9 bases. The CDR3 runs 15 residues. Trimming took 0 bases from V and 3 from J; bases not matched to a gene: 4. Germline CDR1 is SGHRS and CDR2 is YFSETQ. Written as DNA, the CDR3 is TGCGCCAGCAGCTTGGCCCCGGGACAGGGCTACGAGCAGTACTTC. This encodes CASSLAPGQGYEQYF. The whole variable domain, filled in from reference TRBV5-1 and TRBJ2-7, reads KAGVTQTPRYLIKTRGQQVTLSCSPISGHRSVSWYQQTPGQGLQFLFEYFSETQRNKGNFPGRFSGRQFSNSRSEMNVSTLELGDSALYLCASSLAPGQGYEQYFGPGTRLTVT.

This clonotype has a handful of counts. The chain carries TRBV20-1 and TRBJ2-2; 9 bases align to TRBD2. Trimming cost V 5 bases and J 2 bases; bases outside gene matches: 9. Germline CDR1 is DFQATT and CDR2 is SNEGSKA (reference sequence). The CDR3 has 16 amino acids. The CDR3 here is CSAGGSGGFNTGELFF. In DNA, the CDR3 is TGCAGTGCTGGGGGCAGCGGGGGGTTTAACACCGGGGAGCTGTTTTTT.

This clonotype has ten or more counts. This sequence joins TRBV11-2 and TRBJ1-2; 7 bases map to TRBD1. The germline CDR1 and CDR2 sequences are SGHAT and FQNNGV. The V segment lost 0 bases and the J segment 5 bases; nucleotides outside the gene matches: 12. The CDR3 is 17 amino acids. CDR3 loop: CASSLDRGTAKRYGYTF. Written as DNA, the CDR3 is TGTGCCAGCAGCTTAGATCGCGGGACAGCGAAAAGATATGGCTACACCTTC.

Notes on this clonotype: This may be a read error, as it is one base from a much larger clone. This CDR3 is missing its conserved last phenylalanine or tryptophan, likely due to a read error. The rearrangement joins TRBV6-5 to TRBJ1-2; TRBD1 matches 9 bases. CDR1 is MNHEY, CDR2 SVGAGI, per germline. This CDR3 contains 14 residues. CDR3 residues: CASSLGTGNYDYTV. DNA for the CDR3: TGTGCCAGCAGCCTCGGGACAGGGAACTATGACTACACCGTC.

Turning to this clonotype: Mismatch with germline at one junction end may stem from a read error. CDR3 protein: CASSPQGYERYF. The CDR3, as DNA: TGTGCCAGCTCACCCCAGGGTTACGAGCGGTACTTC. The chain joins TRBV18 to TRBJ2-7; the D gene is possibly TRBD1 (5 bases). Germline V gene data show CDR1 as KGHSH and CDR2 as LQKENI. The CDR3 is 12 amino acids.

This clonotype occurred many times. The V gene is TRBV12-3 or TRBV12-4, the J gene TRBJ1-1; 10 bases match TRBD1. The CDR3 loop spans 14 amino acids. Trimming took 6 bases from V and 3 from J; bases not matched to a gene: 4. The CDR3 region has the DNA TGTGCCAGCAGCCGGACAGGGGGGTACACTGAAGCTTTCTTT. Amino acid sequence: CASSRTGGYTEAFF.

This clonotype appeared many times. This chain links TRBV27 with TRBJ1-5; D unclear. Per the germline V gene, CDR1 is MNHEY and CDR2 is SMNVEV (reference sequence). The CDR3 is made up of 12 amino acids. The V gene lost 8 bases and the J gene lost 2 bases, with 7 bases spanning the gap. CDR3 bases: TGTGCCAGCGGGCGGGGCAATCAGCCCCAGCATTTT. The encoded protein is CASGRGNQPQHF.

Ten or more counts support this clonotype. The chain joins TRBV29-1 to TRBJ1-1; D call uncertain. CDR1 is SQVTM and CDR2 is ANQGSEA in the germline V gene. This CDR3 has 14 amino acids. The ends were cut back, 6 bases at V and 0 bases at J, with 14 bases in the middle. The DNA for the CDR3 is TGCAGCGTGACCCGGGTTGTGCTGAACACTGAAGCTTTCTTT. This gives the protein CSVTRVVLNTEAFF.

Ten or more counts support this clonotype. The V and J genes are TRBV28 and TRBJ1-2; possible D gene TRBD1, 6 bases. Germline CDR1 MDHEN, CDR2 SYDVKM. V lost 4 bases, J lost 3 bases, and 15 bases lay in between. The CDR3 consists of 15 residues. The CDR3, as DNA: TGTGCCAGCAGTTCTTATAGCGGACAGTACTATGGCTACACCTTC. This encodes CASSSYSGQYYGYTF.

As regards this clonotype: Possible read error: a much larger clone is one base away. The chain couples TRBV28 to TRBJ2-3; 10 bases fit TRBD2. Germline V gene data show CDR1 as MDHEN and CDR2 as SYDVKM. The V gene end was trimmed by 4 bases and the J gene end by 8 bases; junction bases not matched to a gene: 6. The CDR3 runs 14 residues. The CDR3 nucleotides are TGTGCCAGCAGTTGGAGCGGGGGGGCCTTTACGCAGTATTTT. Its protein product is CASSWSGGAFTQYF.

This clonotype was found many times. This chain links TRBV29-1 with TRBJ1-3; D gene ambiguous. Germline V CDR1 and CDR2: SQVTM, ANQGSEA. V lost 4 bases, J lost 0 bases, and 4 bases lay in between. This CDR3 contains 12 residues. CDR3 in amino acids: CSVVHSGNTIYF. The CDR3 region has the DNA TGCAGCGTTGTTCACTCTGGAAACACCATATATTTT.

This clonotype occurred many times. V usage is TRBV20-1 and J usage is TRBJ2-3; D unclear. Germline CDR1 is DFQATT and CDR2 is SNEGSKA (reference sequence). The CDR3 length is 12 residues. V lost 1 base, J lost 2 bases, and 4 bases lay in between. The CDR3 sequence: CSARVYTDTQYF. In nucleotides, the CDR3 is TGCAGTGCTAGAGTGTACACAGATACGCAGTATTTT.

This clonotype was recorded many times. The chain combines TRBV7-9 with TRBJ2-7; TRBD2 might be the D (6 bases). V lost 5 bases, J lost 3 bases, and 11 bases lay in between. This CDR3 has 13 amino acids. CDR1 is SEHNR, CDR2 FQNEAQ, per germline (reference sequence). The CDR3 region is CASSPGGIYEQYF. DNA for the CDR3: TGTGCCAGCAGCCCCGGCGGGATCTACGAGCAGTACTTC.

This clonotype has more than one count but fewer than ten. The genes are TRBV5-1 and TRBJ1-5, with D unclear. Trimming cost V 0 bases and J 0 bases, with 7 bases left between them. CDR3 length equals 15 residues. Germline V gene sequence: CDR1 SGHRS, CDR2 YFSETQ. The CDR3 nucleotides are TGCGCCAGCAGCTTGGACGGGGATAGCAATCAGCCCCAGCATTTT. Amino acid sequence: CASSLDGDSNQPQHF.

Notes on this clonotype: A much bigger clone sits one base away, suggesting this may be a read error. This chain connects TRBV2 to TRBJ2-5; D call uncertain. Trimming stripped 3 bases from V and 14 bases from J, with 19 bases between. From germline, CDR1 is SNHLY and CDR2 FYNNEI. The CDR3 is made up of 13 amino acids. This CDR3 is CASSDQAVYEHYF. Here the CDR3 DNA reads TGTGCCAGCAGTGACCAGGCAGTCTACGAGCATTACTTC. The whole variable domain, remainder taken from reference TRBV2 and TRBJ2-5, is EPEVTQTPSHQVTQMGQEVILRCVPISNHLYFYWYRQILGQKVEFLVSFYNNEISEKSEIFDDQFSVERPDGSNFTLKIRSTKLEDSAMYFCASSDQAVYEHYFGPGTRLLVL.

This clonotype was seen at least ten times. The rearrangement links TRBV4-1 to TRBJ1-2, with D maybe TRBD1 (6 bases). This CDR3 contains 14 residues. V was clipped by 3 bases and J by 9 bases, with 17 bases between them. Germline lookup yields CDR1 MGHRA and CDR2 YSYEKL. CDR3: CASSQIGGLDRYTF. The CDR3 DNA is TGCGCCAGCAGCCAGATCGGGGGGCTCGATCGCTACACCTTC.

This clonotype was counted ten times or more. The genes are TRBV20-1 and TRBJ2-1; 12 bases agree with TRBD2. J was trimmed by 8 bases and V by 7 bases; bases with no gene match: 9. Germline CDR1 and CDR2: DFQATT and SNEGSKA (reference sequence). The CDR3 consists of 14 residues. The CDR3 DNA reads TGCAGTGGAGCTAGCGGGAGGGGTTGGGATGAGCAGTTCTTC. Translated, it gives CSGASGRGWDEQFF.

This clonotype was observed a handful of times. This chain links TRBV25-1 with TRBJ1-1; D not resolved. Trimming took 6 bases from V and 5 from J, leaving 13 bases between them. This CDR3 contains 13 residues. Germline-derived CDR1 and CDR2 are MGHDK and SYGVNS. The CDR3 sequence is CASREGTPTEAFF. The DNA for the CDR3 is TGTGCCAGCAGGGAAGGTACACCGACTGAAGCTTTCTTT.

This clonotype was seen repeatedly, ten times or more. The CDR3 coding sequence is TGTGCCAGCGGGGACCGGGGACGGTCTAATGAGCAGTTCTTC. Protein product: CASGDRGRSNEQFF. This rearrangement joins TRBV18 to TRBJ2-1; TRBD1 or TRBD2 may be the D gene (5 bases each). With 8 bases removed from V and 7 bases from J, the gap between germline ends came to 18 bases. Germline CDR1 reads KGHSH; CDR2 reads LQKENI. CDR3 length equals 14 residues.

This clonotype is a singleton in its sample. The chain is built from TRBV28 and TRBJ2-5, with 8 nucleotides matching TRBD1. V was pared by 4 bases and J by 1 base, with 5 bases of the junction left unmatched. Germline CDR1 MDHEN, CDR2 SYDVKM. The CDR3 has 15 residues. CDR3 in DNA: TGTGCCAGCAGTTCACAGGGGGAGGCCCAAGAGACCCAGTACTTC. This translates into CASSSQGEAQETQYF.

There are many counts of this clonotype. J is TRBJ1-2 and V is TRBV7-8, with 10 nucleotides matching TRBD1. Germline trimming cut 4 bases from V and 6 bases from J; bases unmatched to any gene: 2. This CDR3 region has 13 residues. Per germline, CDR1 SGHVS and CDR2 FQNEAQ. CDR3 sequence reads: CASSWGTGDGYTF. CDR3 in DNA: TGTGCCAGCAGCTGGGGGACAGGGGATGGCTACACCTTC.